This T cell receptor (beta chain) was captured by sequencing in a study of regulatory T cells in long-lasting Graves disease (dated by TCRdb to about 2021). About the full investigation: To count as having persistent Graves' disease, a patient had to have received antithyroid drug treatment for over 5 years with TSH receptor autoantibodies remaining persistently positive. Peripheral blood TCR sequencing and RNA sequencing compared persistent Graves' disease patients with newly diagnosed Graves' disease patients. The study was conducted in China and was registered as a clinical trial. A total of roughly 35 samples underwent TCR sequencing: around 13 from persistent and roughly 20 from newly diagnosed Graves' disease patients. In the clinical cohort, patients with persistent Graves' disease had used antithyroid drugs for an average of around 10 years. The paper's findings and limits, for the study overall: Preferential use of TRBV28, TRBJ1-2 and TRBJ2-5 was observed in persistent disease, whereas TRBV20-1 and TRBJ2-1 were favored in newly diagnosed disease. Compared with newly diagnosed patients, patients with persistent Graves' disease had lower TCR Shannon entropy and fewer highly expanded clones, which suggests clonal expansion. A larger number of public clonotypes was shared among persistent patients (approximately 3,000) than among newly diagnosed patients (roughly 930). Only peripheral blood was studied, because thyroid tissue, the primary lesion, was inaccessible. Sequencing and analysis were restricted to the TCR beta chain. As a limitation, the authors acknowledged that the small sample size may reduce accuracy.

From the cysteine through the phenylalanine, the CDR3 covers 18 amino acids. Of all the DNA, just the CDR3 is kept, 54 bases in frame from base 1. V is pruned by 8 bases and J by 2 bases, leaving 16 bases of the junction without a gene match. The germline V gene (reference sequence) supplies CDR1 LNHDA and CDR2 SQIVND. The method behind the library was multiplex PCR. Sequencing relied on an Illumina HiSeq 4000. CDR3 regions were amplified by Arm-PCR with iRepertoire HTBI primers to construct TCR beta libraries. Gel purification was performed on PCR products prior to sequencing. Per the authors' processing: A total of around 66 TRBV and about 13 TRBJ segments were identified across samples and were used for gene usage analysis of CDR3 amino acid clonotypes. COPE and FqMerger were used to merge the filtered high-quality paired reads into contigs. Contigs were aligned with BLAST to IMGT TRBV, TRBD and TRBJ reference genes, and CDR3 was defined per IMGT. Highly expanded clones were defined as clonotypes with a frequency above 0.1%. Shannon entropy was used to measure repertoire diversity, and the Gini coefficient was used to measure V-J evenness. A clonotype was considered public if more than one individual shared it. TCRdb redid the processing of the public reads, applying fastp at Q25 and MiXCR, and retained in-frame beta chains. Rows are unified per CDR3 protein, each entry keeping the most common DNA and genes. These V and J calls derive from TCRdb rather than the authors' analysis. The sample data list roughly 300,000 distinct CDR3 sequences, and 20% to 25% of these were observed just once. The top ten clones comprise more than 50% of the sample.

On this clonotype: Its antigen is unknown. It has no much larger one-base neighbor in the sample; base qualities were not kept.

Explained via the paper, the time point label denotes: persistent/refractory GD, antithyroid drugs over 5 years with positive TRAb. For both TCR sequencing and RNA sequencing, RNA was extracted from PBMCs in TRIzol. The diagnosis of Graves' disease followed American Thyroid Association guidelines. Patients for the study were recruited at an endocrinology department in Xi'an, China. Each patient gave about 8.1 milliliters of peripheral blood, collected in an EDTA anticoagulant tube. Ficoll Paque Plus density gradient separation was used to isolate PBMCs, and no further T cell sorting was done. An Agilent 2100 Bioanalyzer and agarose gel were used to check RNA quality, while a NanoDrop 2000 measured RNA concentration.

The sequencing used peripheral blood mononuclear cells (PBMCs), collected when the disease was refractory, from a patient treated with antithyroid drugs. The sequence came from a female donor with Graves disease. The V gene is TRBV19 and the J gene is TRBJ2-2, and 8 junction bases match TRBD2. The CDR3 is CASGDTEREIDNTGELFF. The DNA sequence is as follows: TGTGCCAGTGGAGATACGGAGCGGGAGATCGATAACACCGGGGAGCTGTTTTTT.